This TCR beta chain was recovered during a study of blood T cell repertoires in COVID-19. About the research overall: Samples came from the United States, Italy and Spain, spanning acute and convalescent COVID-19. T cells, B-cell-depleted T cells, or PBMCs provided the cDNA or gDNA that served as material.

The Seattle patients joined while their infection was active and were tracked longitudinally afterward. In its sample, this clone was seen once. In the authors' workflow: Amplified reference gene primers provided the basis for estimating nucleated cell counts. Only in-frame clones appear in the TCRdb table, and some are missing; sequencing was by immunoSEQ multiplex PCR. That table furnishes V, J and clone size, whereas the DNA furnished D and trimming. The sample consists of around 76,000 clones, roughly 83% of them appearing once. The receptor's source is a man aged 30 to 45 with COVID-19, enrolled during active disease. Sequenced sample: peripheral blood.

CDR3 coding DNA: TGTGCCAGCAGTGCCTCTAGCGGGGGAGAGCAGTACTTC. Amino acid sequence: CASSASSGGEQYF. V usage is TRBV2 and J usage is TRBJ2-7; 10 nucleotides match TRBD2. The ends lost 4 bases at V and 7 bases at J; junction bases unmatched: 4. CDR1 and CDR2 from the germline V gene are SNHLY and FYNNEI. There are 13 residues in the CDR3.